A selection of T cell receptor beta chains follows, all from one sample in a study of brain T cells in children with intractable seizures. Clones were read by immunoSEQ multiplex PCR, and TCRdb kept only the in-frame ones, dropping some. Here the sample spans tens of thousands of clones, 85% to 95% being singletons. Sample: peripheral blood, taken at surgery. The source of these receptors is a boy under two years old with tuberous sclerosis and intractable seizures. CDR3s include the opening cysteine and the closing phenylalanine or tryptophan. The order of the fields is CDR3 DNA, CDR3 protein, J gene, clone size, V gene, D gene. A D gene is named only where the DNA matches it firmly. Clone size appears in some rows only: once, few, many, or a class for an expanded clone.

DNA: TGTGCCAGCTCACTGTACCCCAGGGACGATGAGCAGTTCTTC
CDR3: CASSLYPRDDEQFF
J: TRBJ2-1
size: NA
V: TRBV18
D: NA

DNA: TGTGCCAGCATGAATGAGAGGAAGACCCAGTACTTC
CDR3: CASMNERKTQYF
J: TRBJ2-5
size: NA
V: TRBV27
D: NA

DNA: TGTGCCACCAGTGACCCTCGTCCTAGCGGGGTTTCGTATGAGCAGTTCTTC
CDR3: CATSDPRPSGVSYEQFF
J: TRBJ2-1
size: NA
V: TRBV24-1
D: TRBD2

DNA: TGTGCCAGCAGTCCTCCGGGCGGGACCTACAATGAGCAGTTCTTC
CDR3: CASSPPGGTYNEQFF
J: TRBJ2-1
size: few
V: TRBV6-6
D: NA

DNA: TGTGCCAGCAGCGTAAGTGGGAGGGAGACCCAGTACTTC
CDR3: CASSVSGRETQYF
J: TRBJ2-5
size: NA
V: TRBV9
D: NA

DNA: TGTGCCAGCAGCAAGCCACCAAAGAACTATGGCTACACCTTC
CDR3: CASSKPPKNYGYTF
J: TRBJ1-2
size: NA
V: TRBV21-1
D: NA

DNA: TGTGCCAGCAGTATAGGAGGCACTGAAGCTTTCTTT
CDR3: CASSIGGTEAFF
J: TRBJ1-1
size: once
V: TRBV6-6
D: NA

DNA: TGTGCCAGTAGTATCACTAGCGGGCCAGATACGCAGTATTTT
CDR3: CASSITSGPDTQYF
J: TRBJ2-3
size: NA
V: TRBV19
D: TRBD2

DNA: TGTGCCAGCAGCTTAGCGGGACAGGGGGCCTACGAGCAGTACTTC
CDR3: CASSLAGQGAYEQYF
J: TRBJ2-7
size: NA
V: TRBV7-2
D: TRBD1

DNA: TGTGCCAGCAGCTTAACCGCCGGTACTAGCACAGATACGCAGTATTTT
CDR3: CASSLTAGTSTDTQYF
J: TRBJ2-3
size: NA
V: TRBV13
D: NA

DNA: TGTGCCAGTACCCGCCCGGGAAACCGAGGAAACACCATATATTTT
CDR3: CASTRPGNRGNTIYF
J: TRBJ1-3
size: NA
V: TRBV19
D: NA

DNA: TGTGCCAGCAGTTTGGGACGAGTGTACGAGCAGTACTTC
CDR3: CASSLGRVYEQYF
J: TRBJ2-7
size: NA
V: TRBV12-3/TRBV12-4
D: NA

DNA: TGTGCCTGGTGGAGCGGGAGAGGTTACGACGAGCAGTACTTC
CDR3: CAWWSGRGYDEQYF
J: TRBJ2-7
size: NA
V: TRBV30
D: TRBD2

DNA: TGTGCCAGCAGCTTTGGACCTGACGAACAGCCCCAGCATTTT
CDR3: CASSFGPDEQPQHF
J: TRBJ1-5
size: NA
V: TRBV7-9
D: NA

DNA: TGTGCCAGCAGCCTGGGACAGGGCCGGACTAGCGGGAGGCCGGGGGAGCAGTACTTC
CDR3: CASSLGQGRTSGRPGEQYF
J: TRBJ2-7
size: NA
V: TRBV3-1/TRBV3-2
D: TRBD2

DNA: TGTGCCAGCAGTTTAGCCAGGGCCGATGGCTACACCTTC
CDR3: CASSLARADGYTF
J: TRBJ1-2
size: once
V: TRBV12-3/TRBV12-4
D: NA

DNA: TGTGCCAGCAGCGTAGGCGGGTCGCCCGGGGAGCTGTTTTTT
CDR3: CASSVGGSPGELFF
J: TRBJ2-2
size: NA
V: TRBV9
D: NA

DNA: TGTGCCAGTAGTTCTGTTGGACAGTTCGGCTACGAGCAGTACTTC
CDR3: CASSSVGQFGYEQYF
J: TRBJ2-7
size: NA
V: TRBV19
D: NA

DNA: TGTGCCAGTCATGCCCCTTCCCATCAGCCCCAGCATTTT
CDR3: CASHAPSHQPQHF
J: TRBJ1-5
size: NA
V: TRBV28
D: NA

DNA: TGTGCCAGCAGCGCGAGGGGGGGCTACACCTTC
CDR3: CASSARGGYTF
J: TRBJ1-2
size: NA
V: TRBV9
D: NA

DNA: TGTGCCAGCAGTGAAGAGGGTCCTGGCGACTATTTT
CDR3: CASSEEGPGDYF
J: TRBJ2-3
size: NA
V: TRBV2
D: NA

DNA: TGTGCCAGCATCATGACTCCCGGGGAGCTGTTTTTT
CDR3: CASIMTPGELFF
J: TRBJ2-2
size: NA
V: TRBV6-5
D: NA

DNA: TGTGCCAGCAGCCAAGTCCCCGCCAGGGGGTCCTACAATGAGCAGTTCTTC
CDR3: CASSQVPARGSYNEQFF
J: TRBJ2-1
size: NA
V: TRBV3-1/TRBV3-2
D: TRBD1

DNA: TGTGCCAGCAGTTACAGGCTAGCGGGAGAGACCCAGTACTTC
CDR3: CASSYRLAGETQYF
J: TRBJ2-5
size: NA
V: TRBV6-5
D: TRBD2

DNA: TGTGCCAGCAGCTTATTTTCCGCGACAGGCAATCAGCCCCAGCATTTT
CDR3: CASSLFSATGNQPQHF
J: TRBJ1-5
size: NA
V: TRBV7-9
D: NA

DNA: TGTGCCAGCAGTCCCTCCGGGGCGGGGGGGCTTGGGAGTCATGAGCAGTTCTTC
CDR3: CASSPSGAGGLGSHEQFF
J: TRBJ2-1
size: NA
V: TRBV6-2/TRBV6-3
D: TRBD2

DNA: TGTGCCAGCAGTTTTTCTGGCGGGGAGCTGTTTTTT
CDR3: CASSFSGGELFF
J: TRBJ2-2
size: NA
V: TRBV12-3/TRBV12-4
D: NA

DNA: TGTGCCAGCAGCGCCTCTCCAGGGAGCGGGAGGTACTACGAGCAGTACTTC
CDR3: CASSASPGSGRYYEQYF
J: TRBJ2-7
size: NA
V: TRBV7-2
D: TRBD2

DNA: TGTGCCAGCAGCTTAGGCCTAGCGGGGAACACCGGGGAGCTGTTTTTT
CDR3: CASSLGLAGNTGELFF
J: TRBJ2-2
size: NA
V: TRBV13
D: TRBD2

DNA: TGTGCCATCAAGGAAGGGACTAGCGCTTACAATGAGCAGTTCTTC
CDR3: CAIKEGTSAYNEQFF
J: TRBJ2-1
size: NA
V: TRBV10-3
D: TRBD2

DNA: TGTGCCAGCAGCACCCGGGAGGGATACGAGCAGTACTTC
CDR3: CASSTREGYEQYF
J: TRBJ2-7
size: NA
V: TRBV6-5
D: TRBD2

DNA: TGTGCCAGCAGCTCGGGGTCCACGGGAAACACCATATATTTT
CDR3: CASSSGSTGNTIYF
J: TRBJ1-3
size: NA
V: TRBV7-8
D: NA